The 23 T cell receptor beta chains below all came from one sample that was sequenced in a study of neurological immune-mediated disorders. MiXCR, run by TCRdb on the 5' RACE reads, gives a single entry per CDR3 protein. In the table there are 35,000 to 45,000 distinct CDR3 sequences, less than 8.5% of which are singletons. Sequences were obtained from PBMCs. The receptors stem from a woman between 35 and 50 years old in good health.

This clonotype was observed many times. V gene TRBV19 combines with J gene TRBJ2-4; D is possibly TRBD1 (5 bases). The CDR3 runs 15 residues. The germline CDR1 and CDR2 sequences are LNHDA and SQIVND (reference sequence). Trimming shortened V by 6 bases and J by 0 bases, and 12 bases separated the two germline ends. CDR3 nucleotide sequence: TGTGCCAGTAGCGACAGTCGGATAGCCAAAAACATTCAGTACTTC. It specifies CASSDSRIAKNIQYF.

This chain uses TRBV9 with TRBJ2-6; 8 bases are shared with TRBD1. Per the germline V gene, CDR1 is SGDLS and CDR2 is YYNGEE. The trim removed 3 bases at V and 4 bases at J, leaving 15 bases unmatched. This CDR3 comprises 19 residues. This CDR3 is CASSETKVRGLVGANVLTF. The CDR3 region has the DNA TGTGCCAGCAGCGAGACAAAGGTCAGGGGGCTCGTAGGGGCCAACGTCCTGACTTTC. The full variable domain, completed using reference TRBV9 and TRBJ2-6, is DSGVTQTPKHLITATGQRVTLRCSPRSGDLSVYWYQQSLDQGLQFLIQYYNGEERAKGNILERFSAQQFPDLHSELNLSSLELGDSALYFCASSETKVRGLVGANVLTFGAGSRLTVL.

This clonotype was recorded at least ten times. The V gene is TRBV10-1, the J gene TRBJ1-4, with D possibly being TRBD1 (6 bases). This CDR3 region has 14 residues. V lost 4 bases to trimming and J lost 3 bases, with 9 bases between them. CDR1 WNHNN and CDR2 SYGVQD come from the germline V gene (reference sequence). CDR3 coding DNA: TGCGCCAGCAGTGGCGGGGGGCCTAATGAAAAACTGTTTTTT. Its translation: CASSGGGPNEKLFF.

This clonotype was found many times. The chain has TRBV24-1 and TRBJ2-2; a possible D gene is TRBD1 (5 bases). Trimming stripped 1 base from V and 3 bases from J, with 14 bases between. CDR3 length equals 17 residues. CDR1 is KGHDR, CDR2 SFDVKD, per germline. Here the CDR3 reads CATSDFAQGGDTGELFF. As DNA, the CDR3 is TGTGCCACCAGTGATTTTGCGCAGGGCGGTGACACCGGGGAGCTGTTTTTT.

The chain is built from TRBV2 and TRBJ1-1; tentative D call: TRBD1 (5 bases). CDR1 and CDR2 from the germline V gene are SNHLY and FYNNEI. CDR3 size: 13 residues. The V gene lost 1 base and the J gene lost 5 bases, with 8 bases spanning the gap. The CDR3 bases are TGTGCCAGCAGTGAAGGCAAGGGGACTGAAGCTTTCTTT. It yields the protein CASSEGKGTEAFF.

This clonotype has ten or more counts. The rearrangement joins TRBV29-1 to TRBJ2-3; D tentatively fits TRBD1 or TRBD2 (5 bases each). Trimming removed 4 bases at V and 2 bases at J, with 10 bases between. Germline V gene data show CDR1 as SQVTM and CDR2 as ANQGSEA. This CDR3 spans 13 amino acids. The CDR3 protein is CSVGGAFTDTQYF. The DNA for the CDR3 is TGCAGCGTTGGAGGGGCCTTCACAGATACGCAGTATTTT.

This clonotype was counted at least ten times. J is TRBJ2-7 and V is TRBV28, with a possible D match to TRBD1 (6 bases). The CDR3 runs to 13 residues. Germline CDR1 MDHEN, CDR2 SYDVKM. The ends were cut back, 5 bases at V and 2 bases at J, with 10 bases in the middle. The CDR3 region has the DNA TGTGCCAGCAGTCCTAGACAGGCCTACGAGCAGTACGTC. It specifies CASSPRQAYEQYV.

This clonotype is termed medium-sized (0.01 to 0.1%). The CDR3 coding sequence is TGTGCCAGCAGTTACGACAGGGCCGTTCAGCCCCAGCATTTT. Amino acids: CASSYDRAVQPQHF. J is TRBJ1-5 and V is TRBV6-5; 7 nucleotides align to TRBD1. Looked up from germline, CDR1 is MNHEY and CDR2 is SVGAGI. V was clipped by 2 bases and J by 6 bases; unmatched bases: 4. The CDR3 contains 14 residues.

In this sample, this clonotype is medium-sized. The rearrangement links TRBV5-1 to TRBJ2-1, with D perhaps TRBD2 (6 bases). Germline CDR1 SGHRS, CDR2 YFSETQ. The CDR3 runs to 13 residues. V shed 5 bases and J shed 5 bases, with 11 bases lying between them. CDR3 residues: CASREGDNNEQFF. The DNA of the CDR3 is TGCGCCAGCAGGGAGGGCGACAACAATGAGCAGTTCTTC.

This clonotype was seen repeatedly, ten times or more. The CDR3 sequence: CASRAAGTGVEETQYF. CDR3 nucleotide sequence: TGTGCCAGCAGGGCTGCCGGGACAGGGGTCGAAGAGACCCAGTACTTC. The rearrangement joins TRBV27 to TRBJ2-5; TRBD1 aligns across 10 bases. Germline V lookup: CDR1 MNHEY, CDR2 SMNVEV (reference sequence). Trimming took 6 bases from V and 3 from J; bases not matched to a gene: 10. This CDR3 has 16 amino acids.

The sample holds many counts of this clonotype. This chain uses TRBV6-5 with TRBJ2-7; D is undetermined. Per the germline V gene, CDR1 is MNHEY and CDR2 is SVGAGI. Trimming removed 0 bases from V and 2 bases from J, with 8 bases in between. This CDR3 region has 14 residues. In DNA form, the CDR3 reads TGTGCCAGCAGTTACTCTAGGGCAACCTACGAGCAGTACTTC. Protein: CASSYSRATYEQYF.

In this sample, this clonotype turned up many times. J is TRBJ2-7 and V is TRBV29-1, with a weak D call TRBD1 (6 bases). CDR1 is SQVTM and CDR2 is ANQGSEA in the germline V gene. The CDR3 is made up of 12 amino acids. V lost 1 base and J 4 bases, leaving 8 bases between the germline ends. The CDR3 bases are TGCAGCGTTGAAGGGACAGCGTACGAGCAGTACTTC. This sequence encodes CSVEGTAYEQYF.

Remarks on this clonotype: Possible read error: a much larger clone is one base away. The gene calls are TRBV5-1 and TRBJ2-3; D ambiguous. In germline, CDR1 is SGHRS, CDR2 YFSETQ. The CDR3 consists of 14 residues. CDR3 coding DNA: TGCCCCAGCAGCTTGGACGCCCCCTCAGATACGCAGTATTTT. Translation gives CPSSLDAPSDTQYF.

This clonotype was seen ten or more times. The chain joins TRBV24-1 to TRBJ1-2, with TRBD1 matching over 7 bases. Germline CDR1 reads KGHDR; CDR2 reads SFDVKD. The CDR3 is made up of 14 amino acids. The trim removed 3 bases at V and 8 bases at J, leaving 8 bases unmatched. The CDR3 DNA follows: TGTGCCACCAGTGATCTGGGACAGCCCAGCGGCTACACCTTC. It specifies CATSDLGQPSGYTF.

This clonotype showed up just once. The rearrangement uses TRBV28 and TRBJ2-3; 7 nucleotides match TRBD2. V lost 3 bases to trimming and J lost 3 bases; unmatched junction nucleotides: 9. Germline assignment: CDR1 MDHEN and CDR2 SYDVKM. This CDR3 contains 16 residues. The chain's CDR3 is CASSFSAGVVTDTQYF. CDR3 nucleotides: TGTGCCAGCAGTTTTTCGGCGGGAGTGGTGACAGATACGCAGTATTTT.

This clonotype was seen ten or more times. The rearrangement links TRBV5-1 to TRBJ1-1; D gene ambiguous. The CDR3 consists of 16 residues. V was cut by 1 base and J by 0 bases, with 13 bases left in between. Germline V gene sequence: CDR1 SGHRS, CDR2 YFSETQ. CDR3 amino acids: CASSLRVEEMNTEAFF. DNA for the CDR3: TGCGCCAGCAGCTTGAGAGTGGAGGAGATGAACACTGAAGCTTTCTTT.

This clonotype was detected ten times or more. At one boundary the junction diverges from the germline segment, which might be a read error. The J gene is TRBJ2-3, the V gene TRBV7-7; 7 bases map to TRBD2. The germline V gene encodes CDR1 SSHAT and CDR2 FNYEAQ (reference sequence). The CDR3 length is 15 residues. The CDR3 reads CASSFTSASTDTQYF. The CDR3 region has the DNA TGTGCTAGCAGCTTCACTAGCGCTAGCACAGATACGCAGTATTTT.

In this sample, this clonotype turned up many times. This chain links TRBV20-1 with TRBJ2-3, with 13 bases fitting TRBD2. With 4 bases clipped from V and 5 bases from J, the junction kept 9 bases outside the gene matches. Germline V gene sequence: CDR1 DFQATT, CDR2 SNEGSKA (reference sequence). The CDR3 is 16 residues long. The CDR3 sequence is CSATRPGLAGIDTQYF. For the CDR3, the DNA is TGCAGTGCTACCCGACCGGGACTAGCGGGAATAGATACGCAGTATTTT.

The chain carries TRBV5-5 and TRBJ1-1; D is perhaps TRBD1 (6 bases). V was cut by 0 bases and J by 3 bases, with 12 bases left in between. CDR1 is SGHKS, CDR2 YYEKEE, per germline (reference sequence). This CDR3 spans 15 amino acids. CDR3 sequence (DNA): TGTGCCAGCAGCTTGGAGGGGGAAGTTGACACTGAAGCTTTCTTT. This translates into CASSLEGEVDTEAFF.

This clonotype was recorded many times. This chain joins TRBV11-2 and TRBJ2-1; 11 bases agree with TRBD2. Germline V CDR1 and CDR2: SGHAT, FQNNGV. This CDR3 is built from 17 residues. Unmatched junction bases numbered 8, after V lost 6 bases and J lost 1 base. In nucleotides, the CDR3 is TGTGCCAGCAGAGTTAGCGGGGGGGCCTGGTCCTACAATGAGCAGTTCTTC. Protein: CASRVSGGAWSYNEQFF.

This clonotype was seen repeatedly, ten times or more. CDR3 coding DNA: TGTGCCAGCAGCGGAATTGGACTATCCGGGGAGCTGTTTTTT. Protein sequence: CASSGIGLSGELFF. This chain links TRBV5-4 with TRBJ2-2; a weak D match, TRBD2 (6 bases). There are 14 residues in the CDR3. Trimming stripped 4 bases from V and 6 bases from J, with 13 bases between. Germline lookup yields CDR1 SGHNT and CDR2 YYREEE (reference sequence).

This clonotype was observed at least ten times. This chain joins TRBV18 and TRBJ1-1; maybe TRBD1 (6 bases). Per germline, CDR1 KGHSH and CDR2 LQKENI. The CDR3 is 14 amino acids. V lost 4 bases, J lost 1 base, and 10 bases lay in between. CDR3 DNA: TGTGCCAGCTCACGGCAGGACAGGAACACTGAAGCTTTCTTT. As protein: CASSRQDRNTEAFF.

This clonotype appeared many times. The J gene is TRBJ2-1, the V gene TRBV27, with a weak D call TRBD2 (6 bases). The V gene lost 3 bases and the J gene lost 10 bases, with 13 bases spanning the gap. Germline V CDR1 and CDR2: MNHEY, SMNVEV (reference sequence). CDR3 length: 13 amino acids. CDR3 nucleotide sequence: TGTGCCAGCAGTTTTGGCGGGGTGGGAGAGCAGTTCTTC. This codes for CASSFGGVGEQFF.